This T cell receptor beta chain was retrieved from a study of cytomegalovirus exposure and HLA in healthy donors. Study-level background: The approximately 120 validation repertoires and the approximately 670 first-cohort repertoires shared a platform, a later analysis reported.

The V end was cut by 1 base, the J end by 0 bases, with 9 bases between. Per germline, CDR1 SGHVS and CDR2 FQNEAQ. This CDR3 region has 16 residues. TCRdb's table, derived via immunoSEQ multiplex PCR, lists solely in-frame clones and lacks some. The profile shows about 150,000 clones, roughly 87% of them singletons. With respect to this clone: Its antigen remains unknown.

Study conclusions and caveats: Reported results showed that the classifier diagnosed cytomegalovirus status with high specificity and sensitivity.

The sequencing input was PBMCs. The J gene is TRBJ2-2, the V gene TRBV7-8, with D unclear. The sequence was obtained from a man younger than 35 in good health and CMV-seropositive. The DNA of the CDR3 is TGTGCCAGCAGCTTAGTTCGCGGCGCGAACACCGGGGAGCTGTTTTTT. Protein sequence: CASSLVRGANTGELFF.